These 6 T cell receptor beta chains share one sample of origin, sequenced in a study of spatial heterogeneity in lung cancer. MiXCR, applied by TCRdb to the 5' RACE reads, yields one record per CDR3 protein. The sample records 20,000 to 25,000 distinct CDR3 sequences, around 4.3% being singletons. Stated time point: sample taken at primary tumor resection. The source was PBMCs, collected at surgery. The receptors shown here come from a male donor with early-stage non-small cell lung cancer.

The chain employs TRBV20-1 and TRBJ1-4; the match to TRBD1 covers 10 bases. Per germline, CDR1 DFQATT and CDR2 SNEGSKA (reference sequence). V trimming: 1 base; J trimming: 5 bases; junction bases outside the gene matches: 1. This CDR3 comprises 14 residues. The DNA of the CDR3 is TGCAGTGCTAGAGCGGGACAGGGGAATGAAAAACTGTTTTTT. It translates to CSARAGQGNEKLFF.

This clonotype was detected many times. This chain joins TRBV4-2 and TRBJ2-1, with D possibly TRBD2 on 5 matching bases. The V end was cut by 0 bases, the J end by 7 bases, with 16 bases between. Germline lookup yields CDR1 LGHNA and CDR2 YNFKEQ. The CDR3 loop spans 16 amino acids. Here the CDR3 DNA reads TGTGCCAGCAGCCAAGATTGGGGAGCTCCCTCAAATGAGCAGTTCTTC. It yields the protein CASSQDWGAPSNEQFF.

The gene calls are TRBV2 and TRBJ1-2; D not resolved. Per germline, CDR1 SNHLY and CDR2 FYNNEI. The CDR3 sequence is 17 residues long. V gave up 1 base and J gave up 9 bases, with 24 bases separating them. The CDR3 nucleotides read TGTGCCAGCAGTGAAGTGTCTGGGGAAGGCGGCCTCCAGAGCTACACCTTC. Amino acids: CASSEVSGEGGLQSYTF.

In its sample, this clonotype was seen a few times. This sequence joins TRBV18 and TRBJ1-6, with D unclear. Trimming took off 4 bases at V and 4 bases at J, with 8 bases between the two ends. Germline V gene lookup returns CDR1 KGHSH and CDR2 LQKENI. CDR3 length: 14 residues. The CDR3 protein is CASSRVQYNSPLHF. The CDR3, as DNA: TGTGCCAGCTCACGGGTACAGTATAATTCACCCCTCCACTTT.

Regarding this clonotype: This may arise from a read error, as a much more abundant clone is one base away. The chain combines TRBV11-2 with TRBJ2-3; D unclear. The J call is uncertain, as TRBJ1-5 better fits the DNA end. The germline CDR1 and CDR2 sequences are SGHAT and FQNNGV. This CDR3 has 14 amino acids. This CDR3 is CASSPGRSTDTQHF. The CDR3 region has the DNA TGTGCCAGCAGCCCTGGACGGAGCACAGATACGCAGCATTTT.

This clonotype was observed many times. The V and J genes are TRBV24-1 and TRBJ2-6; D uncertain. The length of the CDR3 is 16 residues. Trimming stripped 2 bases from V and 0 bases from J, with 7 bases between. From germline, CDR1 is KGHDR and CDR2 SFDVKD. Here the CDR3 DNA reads TGTGCCACCAGTGATTCCTCTAGCTCTGGGGCCAACGTCCTGACTTTC. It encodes CATSDSSSSGANVLTF.